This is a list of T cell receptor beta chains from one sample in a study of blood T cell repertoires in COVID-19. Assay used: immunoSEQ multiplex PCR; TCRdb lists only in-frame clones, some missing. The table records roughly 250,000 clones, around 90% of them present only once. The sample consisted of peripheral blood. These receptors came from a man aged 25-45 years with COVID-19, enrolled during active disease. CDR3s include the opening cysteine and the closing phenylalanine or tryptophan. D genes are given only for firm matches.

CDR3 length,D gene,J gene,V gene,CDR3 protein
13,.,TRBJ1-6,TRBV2,CASSLGADSPLHF
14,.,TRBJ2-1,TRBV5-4,CASSLGQGWNEQFF
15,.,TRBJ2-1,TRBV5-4,CASSWTRGASNEQFF
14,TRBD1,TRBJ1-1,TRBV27,CASSATGWNTEAFF
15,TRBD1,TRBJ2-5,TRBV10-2,CASSALDRGWETQYF
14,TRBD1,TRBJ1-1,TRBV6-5,CASRGTGDVTEAFF
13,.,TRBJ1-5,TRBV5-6,CASSWAGGRPQHF
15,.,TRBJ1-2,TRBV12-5,CASGLSPRDNDGYTF
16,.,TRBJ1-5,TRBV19,CASSSPRVWSNQPQHF
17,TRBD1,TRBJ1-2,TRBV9,CASRNSGTGGGNYGYTF
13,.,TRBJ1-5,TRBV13,CASSSEKNQPQHF
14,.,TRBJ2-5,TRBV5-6,CASSPLLSQETQYF
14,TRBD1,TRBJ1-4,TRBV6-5,CASSPGTGDEKLFF
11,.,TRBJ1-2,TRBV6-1,CASSESIAATF
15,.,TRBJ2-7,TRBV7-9,CASSLMQGSSYEQYF
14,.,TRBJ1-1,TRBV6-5,CASSYDRMNTEAFF
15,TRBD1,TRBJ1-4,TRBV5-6,CASSASGTGIEKLFF
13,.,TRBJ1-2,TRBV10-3,CAISVPDSYGYTF
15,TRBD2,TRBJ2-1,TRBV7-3,CASSPLVGGEEEQFF
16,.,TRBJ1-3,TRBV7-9,CASSLVEGGSGNTIYF
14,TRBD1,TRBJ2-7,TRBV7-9,CASSSYRDRYEQYF
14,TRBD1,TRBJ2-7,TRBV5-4,CASSLTGGPLVKYF
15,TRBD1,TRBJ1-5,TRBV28,CASRGQVSSNQPQHF
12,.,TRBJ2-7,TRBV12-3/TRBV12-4,CASTLAGNEQYF
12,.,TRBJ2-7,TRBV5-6,CASSLEVHEQYF
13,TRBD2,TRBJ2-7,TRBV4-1,CASSEVAGYEQYF
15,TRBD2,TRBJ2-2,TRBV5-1,CASSLVASGAGELFF
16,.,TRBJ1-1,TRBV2,CASSDQIGGTDTEAFF
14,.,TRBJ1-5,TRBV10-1,CASSEVRGEQPQHF
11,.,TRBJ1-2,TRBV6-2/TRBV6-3,CASSPGTAGTF
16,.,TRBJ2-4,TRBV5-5,CASSPDSVLAKNIQYF
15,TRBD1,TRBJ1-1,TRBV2,CASSIYGTVVTEAFF
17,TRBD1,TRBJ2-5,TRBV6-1,CASSEESTGGRKETQYF
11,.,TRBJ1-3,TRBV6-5,CASSGGNTIYF
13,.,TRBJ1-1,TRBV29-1,CSVVRRTNTEAFF
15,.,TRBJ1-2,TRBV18,CASSVDTYANYGYTF
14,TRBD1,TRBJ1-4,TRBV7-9,CASSLTGVNEKLFF
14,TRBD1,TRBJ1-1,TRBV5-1,CASSGRGRNTEAFF
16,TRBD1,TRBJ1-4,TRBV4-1,CASSQEYGTGVQKLFF
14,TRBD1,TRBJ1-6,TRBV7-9,CASSLPGGYSPLHF
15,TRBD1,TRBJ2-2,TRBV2,CASSERDRAVGELFF
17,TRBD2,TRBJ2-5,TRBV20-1,CSASPVRLAGGRETQYF
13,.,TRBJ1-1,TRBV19,CASSIAHSTEAFF
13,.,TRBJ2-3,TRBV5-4,CASSLTGTDTQYF
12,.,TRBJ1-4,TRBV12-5,CASGLAREKLFF
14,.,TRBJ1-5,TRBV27,CASSLSSGNQPQHF
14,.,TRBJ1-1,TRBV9,CASSPGIQNTEAFF
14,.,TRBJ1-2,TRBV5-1,CASSLISAGEGYTF
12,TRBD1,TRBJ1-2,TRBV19,CASSRGNYGYTF
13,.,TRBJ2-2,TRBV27,CASSYRVLGELFF
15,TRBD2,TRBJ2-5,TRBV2,CASGLGLVTQETQYF
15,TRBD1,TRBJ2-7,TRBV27,CASSSGTGGTYEQYF
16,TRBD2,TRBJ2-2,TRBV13,CASSLGLAANTGELFF
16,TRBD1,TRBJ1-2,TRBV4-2,CASSPWTGDAPYGYTF
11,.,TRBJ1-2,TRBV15,CATSRDGGYTF
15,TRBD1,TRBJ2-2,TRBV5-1,CASSQDRGPTGELFF
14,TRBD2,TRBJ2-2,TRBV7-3,CASSAGGVPGELFF
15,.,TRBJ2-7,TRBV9,CASSARTPGPYEQYF
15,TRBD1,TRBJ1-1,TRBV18,CASSPPDRVGTEAFF
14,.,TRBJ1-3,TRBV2,CASSQRGGGNTIYF